These 24 T cell receptor beta chains were all obtained from the same sample, sequenced in a study of siplizumab effects on memory and regulatory T cells (dated 2019 in TCRdb). The library was prepared using the immunoSEQ multiplex PCR assay. Here the immuneACCESS table is served through TCRdb, limited to in-frame sequences with V and J called. Missing clones are a known gap in these copies; in checked studies unresolved V genes cover under half, and the rest lacks a known reason. The sample table contains about 100,000 clones; only one count was recorded for around 94% of them. The ten largest clones take up roughly 0.62% of the sample. Sequenced material: Tregs sorted from blood. These receptors were taken from a human donor in good health.

The J gene is TRBJ2-3, the V gene TRBV18, with D uncertain. Germline V gene sequence: CDR1 KGHSH, CDR2 LQKENI. The CDR3 is made up of 13 amino acids. Trimming cost V 3 bases and J 2 bases, with 6 bases left between them. The CDR3 DNA reads TGTGCCAGCTCACCGAACCCCACAGATACGCAGTATTTT. Translation gives CASSPNPTDTQYF.

V gene TRBV11-2 combines with J gene TRBJ2-5; D possibly matches TRBD1 or TRBD2 (5 bases each). The CDR3 runs to 14 residues. V was cut by 5 bases and J by 4 bases, with 14 bases left in between. Per germline, CDR1 SGHAT and CDR2 FQNNGV. The CDR3 bases are TGTGCCAGCAGCCCTCTGGGGGTGGGAGAGACCCAGTACTTC. As protein: CASSPLGVGETQYF.

This clone was seen just once. The chain uses TRBV6-5 and TRBJ2-1; D ambiguous. The CDR3 runs 13 residues. The germline V and J ends were trimmed by 6 bases and 10 bases, with 16 bases remaining between them. Germline CDR1 MNHEY, CDR2 SVGAGI. CDR3 loop: CASRGSLWEEQFF. CDR3 DNA: TGTGCCAGCAGGGGATCCCTCTGGGAAGAGCAGTTCTTC.

Comments on this clone: A read error may account for a junction end that differs from germline. The chain links TRBV7-6 to TRBJ2-2; the D gene is possibly TRBD2 (6 bases). Per the germline V gene, CDR1 is SGHVS and CDR2 is FNYEAQ. This CDR3 has 16 amino acids. The CDR3 region has the DNA TGTGCCAGCAGCTTAGAGGGCGGGACGAACAGCGGGGAGCTGTTTTTT. It yields the protein CASSLEGGTNSGELFF.

This sequence joins TRBV28 and TRBJ2-6; D is unclear. V was clipped by 6 bases and J by 0 bases, with 9 bases between them. The CDR3 is made up of 15 amino acids. Looked up from germline, CDR1 is MDHEN and CDR2 is SYDVKM. The CDR3 loop reads CASSDRTSGANVLTF. The CDR3 DNA reads as TGTGCCAGCAGCGACCGGACCTCTGGGGCCAACGTCCTGACTTTC.

The rearrangement joins TRBV6-1 to TRBJ1-3; D is unresolved. Looked up from germline, CDR1 is MNHNS and CDR2 is SASEGT. Between the trimmed V and J ends, which lost 3 bases and 4 bases, there was a span of 10 bases. The CDR3 runs 14 residues. Written as DNA, the CDR3 is TGTGCCAGCAGTGATTGGCCATGGGGAAACACCATATATTTT. Encoded protein: CASSDWPWGNTIYF.

This chain connects TRBV28 to TRBJ2-1; TRBD1 agrees at 12 bases. Germline V gene sequence: CDR1 MDHEN, CDR2 SYDVKM. Trimming cost V 5 bases and J 7 bases; bases outside gene matches: 9. This CDR3 spans 16 amino acids. The CDR3 sequence is CASSTLGQGAGNEQFF. In DNA form, the CDR3 reads TGTGCCAGCAGTACCCTGGGACAGGGGGCGGGGAATGAGCAGTTCTTC.

The chain joins TRBV29-1 to TRBJ1-2, with a possible D match to TRBD1 (5 bases). V shed 5 bases and J shed 7 bases, with 11 bases lying between them. Germline-derived CDR1 and CDR2 are SQVTM and ANQGSEA. This CDR3 comprises 11 residues. In nucleotides, the CDR3 is TGCAGCGTTCTTCTCGGGGGTGGCTACACCTTC. Protein product: CSVLLGGGYTF.

The chain joins TRBV6-5 to TRBJ1-1, with D possibly matching TRBD1 (5 bases). V was pared by 4 bases and J by 5 bases, with 20 bases between. This CDR3 has 16 residues. Germline V gene lookup returns CDR1 MNHEY and CDR2 SVGAGI. The CDR3 sequence is CASSLLSPVEGTEAFF. For the CDR3, the DNA is TGTGCCAGCAGTTTATTGTCCCCCGTCGAGGGGACTGAAGCTTTCTTT.

Only one count was recorded for this clone. The chain employs TRBV5-6 and TRBJ2-7, with TRBD2 as a possible D gene (6 bases). V was pared by 4 bases and J by 7 bases, with 15 bases between. The CDR3 is 13 amino acids. Looked up from germline, CDR1 is SGHDT and CDR2 is YYEEEE. The CDR3 region has the DNA TGTGCCAGCAGCCACGGGGGTAGAGATGAGCAGTACTTC. It yields the protein CASSHGGRDEQYF.

The DNA of the CDR3 is TGTGCCAGCAGCCAAGATATTAGCCTACGGAACACCGGGGAGCTGTTTTTT. The encoded protein is CASSQDISLRNTGELFF. This chain links TRBV4-2 with TRBJ2-2; no clear D. V dropped 0 bases and J dropped 1 base, with 12 bases sitting between them. This CDR3 has 17 amino acids. Germline lookup yields CDR1 LGHNA and CDR2 YNFKEQ.

The chain is built from TRBV28 and TRBJ1-1; TRBD1 matches 7 bases. V trimming: 6 bases; J trimming: 4 bases; junction bases outside the gene matches: 14. Germline-derived CDR1 and CDR2 are MDHEN and SYDVKM. This CDR3 region has 16 residues. CDR3 sequence (DNA): TGTGCCAGCAGGGAAAGGACAGGACATGGGTTCACTGAAGCTTTCTTT. This gives the protein CASRERTGHGFTEAFF.

Comments on this clone: Other DNA sequences in the sample encode the same CDR3. The chain combines TRBV5-4 with TRBJ2-5; the D is unclear. The CDR3 is 11 residues long. Germline loops: CDR1 SGHNT, CDR2 YYREEE (reference sequence). Trimming shortened V by 1 base and J by 4 bases, and 2 bases separated the two germline ends. The CDR3 sequence is CASSLRETQYF. The CDR3 DNA follows: TGTGCCAGCAGCTTGCGAGAGACCCAGTACTTC.

The J gene is TRBJ2-1, the V gene TRBV18, with 9 bases matching TRBD2. With 1 base clipped from V and 7 bases from J, the junction kept 14 bases outside the gene matches. The CDR3 loop spans 18 amino acids. CDR1 and CDR2 (germline): KGHSH, LQKENI. For the CDR3, the DNA is TGTGCCAGCTCACCACGATCCAAGGCGGGAGGGCCAGGGAATGAGCAGTTCTTC. This translates into CASSPRSKAGGPGNEQFF.

This chain joins TRBV4-1 and TRBJ2-7; D possibly matches TRBD1 or TRBD2 (6 bases each). This CDR3 region has 16 residues. The germline V and J ends were trimmed by 5 bases and 3 bases, with 20 bases remaining between them. Germline V CDR1 and CDR2: MGHRA, YSYEKL. CDR3 region: CASSGGRSRGGYEQYF. In nucleotides, the CDR3 is TGCGCCAGCAGCGGGGGGCGGTCCAGGGGTGGCTACGAGCAGTACTTC.

Here the CDR3 DNA reads TGTGCCAGCTCGGACAGGGCGCCCGGGGCCAACGTCCTGACTTTC. Amino acid sequence: CASSDRAPGANVLTF. The chain combines TRBV14 with TRBJ2-6; 8 bases are a match to TRBD1. V dropped 8 bases and J dropped 4; count of bases not matched to a gene: 7. Germline V lookup: CDR1 SGHDN, CDR2 FVKESK. CDR3 length: 15 amino acids.

The chain links TRBV7-9 to TRBJ2-1; TRBD2 aligns across 8 bases. Germline V gives CDR1 SEHNR, CDR2 FQNEAQ (reference sequence). The CDR3 consists of 15 residues. Trimming at V came to 7 bases and at J to 4 bases, leaving 9 bases not matched to a gene. The CDR3: CASTGKGGRYNEQFF. The CDR3 DNA reads as TGTGCCAGCACCGGGAAGGGCGGGAGGTACAATGAGCAGTTCTTC.

The V gene is TRBV15, the J gene TRBJ2-3, with 9 positions matching TRBD1. Germline V gene data show CDR1 as LNHNV and CDR2 as YYDKDF (reference sequence). The junction had 10 bases not matched to a gene; V was cut back by 5 bases and J by 4 bases. This CDR3 has 16 amino acids. The CDR3 spells CATSGMGQGVADTQYF. The CDR3 coding sequence is TGTGCCACCAGCGGGATGGGACAGGGAGTTGCAGATACGCAGTATTTT.

This clone was detected once. V and J are TRBV5-5 and TRBJ2-3; the match to TRBD2 covers 8 bases. J was trimmed by 3 bases and V by 4 bases; bases with no gene match: 7. The V gene's germline CDR1 is SGHKS and CDR2 YYEKEE (reference sequence). CDR3 length equals 15 residues. The CDR3 spells CASSRSGTYTDTQYF. The CDR3 bases are TGTGCCAGCAGCCGTAGCGGGACGTATACAGATACGCAGTATTTT. The full variable domain, rest sourced from reference TRBV5-5 and TRBJ2-3, is DAGVTQSPTHLIKTRGQQVTLRCSPISGHKSVSWYQQVLGQGPQFIFQYYEKEERGRGNFPDRFSARQFPNYSSELNVNALLLGDSALYLCASSRSGTYTDTQYFGPGTRLTVL.

The chain couples TRBV5-4 to TRBJ2-6; D is uncertain. CDR1 is SGHNT, CDR2 YYREEE, per germline (reference sequence). The CDR3 consists of 16 residues. V was trimmed by 5 bases and J by 0 bases, leaving 12 bases between them. The CDR3 sequence: CASSGDTYSGANVLTF. The CDR3 nucleotides read TGTGCCAGCAGTGGTGACACCTACTCTGGGGCCAACGTCCTGACTTTC.

The chain links TRBV11-2 to TRBJ1-6, with 8 positions matching TRBD1. Germline lookup yields CDR1 SGHAT and CDR2 FQNNGV. CDR3 length equals 15 residues. The V gene end was trimmed by 5 bases and the J gene end by 7 bases; junction bases not matched to a gene: 7. In DNA, the CDR3 is TGTGCCAGCAGCCGAACCCGGACAGGGAATTCACCCCTCCACTTT. This gives the protein CASSRTRTGNSPLHF.

The chain has TRBV29-1 and TRBJ1-1; a possible D gene is TRBD1 (6 bases). Germline CDR1 reads SQVTM; CDR2 reads ANQGSEA. CDR3 length equals 12 residues. The V end was cut by 4 bases, the J end by 7 bases, with 13 bases between. The CDR3 protein is CSVGTGAGEAFF. CDR3 DNA: TGCAGCGTTGGAACGGGGGCAGGTGAAGCTTTCTTT.

V and J are TRBV5-5 and TRBJ1-1; no firm D call. With 2 bases removed from V and 7 bases from J, the gap between germline ends came to 12 bases. This CDR3 is built from 13 residues. CDR1 and CDR2 (germline): SGHKS, YYEKEE (reference sequence). The CDR3 here is CASSFSYQNEAFF. DNA of the CDR3: TGTGCCAGCAGCTTTAGCTATCAGAATGAAGCTTTCTTT.

The rearrangement uses TRBV10-3 and TRBJ1-1; TRBD1 matches 8 bases. Trimming took 7 bases from V and 4 from J; bases not matched to a gene: 8. Germline V gene sequence: CDR1 ENHRY, CDR2 SYGVKD. This CDR3 has 14 amino acids. In DNA, the CDR3 is TGTGCCATCAACCTCAGGGGGCCAAGCACTGAAGCTTTCTTT. Its protein product is CAINLRGPSTEAFF.